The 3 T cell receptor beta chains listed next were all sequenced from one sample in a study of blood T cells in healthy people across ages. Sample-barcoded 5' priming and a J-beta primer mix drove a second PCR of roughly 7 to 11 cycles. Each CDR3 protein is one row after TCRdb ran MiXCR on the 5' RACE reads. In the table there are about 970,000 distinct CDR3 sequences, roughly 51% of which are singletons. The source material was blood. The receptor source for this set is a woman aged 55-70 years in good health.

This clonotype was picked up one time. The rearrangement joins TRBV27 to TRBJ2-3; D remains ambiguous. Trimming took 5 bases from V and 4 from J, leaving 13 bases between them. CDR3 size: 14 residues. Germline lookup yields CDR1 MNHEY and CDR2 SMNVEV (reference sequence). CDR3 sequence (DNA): TGTGCCAGCAGTCAAATAGCTGTCGCAGATACGCAGTATTTT. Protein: CASSQIAVADTQYF.

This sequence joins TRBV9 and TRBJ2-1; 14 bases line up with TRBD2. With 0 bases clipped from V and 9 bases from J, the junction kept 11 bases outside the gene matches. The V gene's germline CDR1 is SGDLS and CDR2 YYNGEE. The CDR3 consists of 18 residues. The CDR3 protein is CASSVEDGGLAGAGEQFF. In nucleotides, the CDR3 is TGTGCCAGCAGCGTAGAAGATGGGGGACTAGCGGGAGCTGGTGAGCAGTTCTTC.

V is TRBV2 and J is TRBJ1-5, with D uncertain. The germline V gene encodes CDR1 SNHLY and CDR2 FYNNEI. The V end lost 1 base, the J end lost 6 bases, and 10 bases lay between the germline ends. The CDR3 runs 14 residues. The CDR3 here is CASSEGEFGQPQHF. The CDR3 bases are TGTGCCAGCAGTGAAGGGGAGTTCGGTCAGCCCCAGCATTTT.